Given below is one T cell receptor (beta chain) in context. Assay: immunoSEQ multiplex PCR; the TCRdb copy retains only in-frame clones and omits some. The repertoire has roughly 240,000 clones, roughly 88% of them found once; the top ten carry about 10%. This sample was taken from a study of Ad26.COV2.S vaccination and SARS-CoV-2 variants. The CDR3 covers 14 residues. V shed 2 bases and J shed 8 bases, with 10 bases lying between them. CDR1 and CDR2 from the germline V gene are MNHEY and SVGEGT. Treatment of the sample: roughly 18 received Ad26.COV2.S at low or high dose, single or two shots; about five received placebo; per-sample allocation not given. Collection of the samples took place on day 63 after the first injection of vaccine or placebo.

This receptor was taken from a person between 18 and 65 years old who received the Ad26.COV2.S COVID-19 vaccine or a placebo. The V and J genes are TRBV6-2 or TRBV6-3 and TRBJ1-6; D unresolved. Sequencing was performed on peripheral blood, taken in a trial of Ad26.COV2.S vaccine versus placebo. DNA of the CDR3: TGTGCCAGCAGTTACCAGTGGCAGGATTCACCCCTCCACTTT. Translation gives CASSYQWQDSPLHF.